These T cell receptor beta chains were read from a single sample in a study of PD-1 blockade in mismatch repair-deficient tumors. Clones were read by immunoSEQ multiplex PCR, and TCRdb kept only the in-frame ones, dropping some. The sample contains 77,000 or so clones, around 80% of which appear only once. The sequencing here drew on peripheral blood, taken 44 weeks after starting pembrolizumab. These receptors came from an adult with mismatch repair-deficient cancer. The CDR3 runs from the conserved cysteine through the conserved F or W. Fields, in order: J gene, V gene, D gene, CDR3 length, CDR3 protein. D genes are given only for firm matches.

j_call: TRBJ2-4
v_call: TRBV4-1
d_call: -
cdr3_length: 15
cdr3_aa: CASSHPSVGKNIQYF

j_call: TRBJ2-2
v_call: TRBV29-1
d_call: -
cdr3_length: 14
cdr3_aa: CSARDKPNTGELFF

j_call: TRBJ2-7
v_call: TRBV29-1
d_call: TRBD1
cdr3_length: 14
cdr3_aa: CSVAGTGVSYEQYF

j_call: TRBJ2-7
v_call: TRBV5-4
d_call: -
cdr3_length: 13
cdr3_aa: CASSPQGEDEQYF

j_call: TRBJ2-1
v_call: TRBV19
d_call: TRBD1
cdr3_length: 15
cdr3_aa: CASSPGQGHYNEQFF

j_call: TRBJ2-5
v_call: TRBV6-6
d_call: TRBD2
cdr3_length: 14
cdr3_aa: CASSFPTGGETQYF

j_call: TRBJ2-1
v_call: TRBV25-1
d_call: -
cdr3_length: 12
cdr3_aa: CASKESYNEQFF

j_call: TRBJ2-2
v_call: TRBV2
d_call: -
cdr3_length: 13
cdr3_aa: CASGNAGAGELFF

j_call: TRBJ1-5
v_call: TRBV2
d_call: -
cdr3_length: 16
cdr3_aa: CASSSPGTYSNQPQHF

j_call: TRBJ1-1
v_call: TRBV19
d_call: -
cdr3_length: 14
cdr3_aa: CASSMLLEDTEAFF

j_call: TRBJ2-3
v_call: TRBV9
d_call: -
cdr3_length: 15
cdr3_aa: CASSVAGSVSDTQYF

j_call: TRBJ2-2
v_call: TRBV27
d_call: -
cdr3_length: 14
cdr3_aa: CASSLSGLSGELFF

j_call: TRBJ2-2
v_call: TRBV7-6
d_call: -
cdr3_length: 16
cdr3_aa: CASSLGWDANTGELFF

j_call: TRBJ2-7
v_call: TRBV6-6
d_call: -
cdr3_length: 14
cdr3_aa: CASRSRGLSYEQYF

j_call: TRBJ2-3
v_call: TRBV5-5
d_call: -
cdr3_length: 15
cdr3_aa: CASSQELLETDTQYF

j_call: TRBJ2-7
v_call: TRBV7-9
d_call: -
cdr3_length: 14
cdr3_aa: CASSPTGSSYEQYF

j_call: TRBJ2-1
v_call: TRBV7-3
d_call: TRBD2
cdr3_length: 16
cdr3_aa: CASSELAGGSYNEQFF

j_call: TRBJ2-7
v_call: TRBV27
d_call: TRBD2
cdr3_length: 15
cdr3_aa: CASSRLAGGIYEQYF

j_call: TRBJ2-3
v_call: TRBV5-1
d_call: -
cdr3_length: 21
cdr3_aa: CASSLTPGRALSTVSTDTQYF

j_call: TRBJ2-7
v_call: TRBV2
d_call: -
cdr3_length: 12
cdr3_aa: CASSEGSYEQYF

j_call: TRBJ2-1
v_call: TRBV7-2
d_call: TRBD2
cdr3_length: 16
cdr3_aa: CASSLLAGGPTNEQFF

j_call: TRBJ2-5
v_call: TRBV7-9
d_call: -
cdr3_length: 13
cdr3_aa: CASSRDSQETQYF

j_call: TRBJ2-1
v_call: TRBV7-2
d_call: -
cdr3_length: 15
cdr3_aa: CASSLQAGTYNEQFF

j_call: TRBJ2-1
v_call: TRBV25-1
d_call: TRBD2
cdr3_length: 16
cdr3_aa: CASSEFRSGRTDEQFF